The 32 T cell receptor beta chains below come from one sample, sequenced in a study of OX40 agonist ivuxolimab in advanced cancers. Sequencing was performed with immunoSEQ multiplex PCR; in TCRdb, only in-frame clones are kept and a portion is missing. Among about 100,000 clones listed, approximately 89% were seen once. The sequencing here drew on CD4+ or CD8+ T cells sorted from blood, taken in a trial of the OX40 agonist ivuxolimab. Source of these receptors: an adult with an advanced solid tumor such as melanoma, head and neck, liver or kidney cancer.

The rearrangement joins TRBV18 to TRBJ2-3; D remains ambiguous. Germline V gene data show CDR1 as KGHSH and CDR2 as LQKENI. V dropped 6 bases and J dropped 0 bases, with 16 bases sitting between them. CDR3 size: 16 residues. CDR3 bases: TGTGCCAGCTCCCAAGTCACGGTGAAAAGCACAGATACGCAGTATTTT. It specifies CASSQVTVKSTDTQYF.

DNA of the CDR3: TGTGCCAGCAGCCAAGATCAAGCAGCATTCAATCAGCCCCAGCATTTT. The encoded protein is CASSQDQAAFNQPQHF. V and J are TRBV4-2 and TRBJ1-5; unclear D gene. Germline CDR1 and CDR2: LGHNA and YNFKEQ. V was trimmed by 0 bases and J by 3 bases, leaving 12 bases between them. CDR3 size: 16 residues.

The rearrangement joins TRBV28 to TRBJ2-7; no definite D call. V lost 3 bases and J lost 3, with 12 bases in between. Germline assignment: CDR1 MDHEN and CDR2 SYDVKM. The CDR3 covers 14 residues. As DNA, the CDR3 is TGTGCCAGCAGTTTGAGAGGAGCCGACTACGAGCAGTACTTC. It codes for CASSLRGADYEQYF.

The CDR3 protein is CASSVGTFTEAFF. CDR3 coding DNA: TGTGCCAGCAGTGTCGGGACGTTCACTGAAGCTTTCTTT. This chain links TRBV27 with TRBJ1-1, with D possibly being TRBD1 (5 bases). Per germline, CDR1 MNHEY and CDR2 SMNVEV (reference sequence). V was trimmed by 5 bases and J by 4 bases, leaving 11 bases between them. The CDR3 runs 13 residues.

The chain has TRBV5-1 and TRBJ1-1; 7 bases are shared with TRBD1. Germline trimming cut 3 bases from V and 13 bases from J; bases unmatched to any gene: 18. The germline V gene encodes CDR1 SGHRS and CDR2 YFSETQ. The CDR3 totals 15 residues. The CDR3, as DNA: TGCGCCAGCAGCTCCGCGCAAATCGGACAGGCCTCTGTTTTCTTT. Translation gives CASSSAQIGQASVFF.

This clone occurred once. CDR3 coding DNA: TGTGCCACCAGTAGGGACAGGGTTATCACTGAAGCTTTCTTT. Its translation is CATSRDRVITEAFF. The rearrangement links TRBV15 to TRBJ1-1; TRBD1 matches 9 bases. Trimming at V came to 6 bases and at J to 4 bases, leaving 6 bases not matched to a gene. The germline gives CDR1 LNHNV, CDR2 YYDKDF (reference sequence). The CDR3 runs 14 residues.

CDR3 protein: CASTSDRDRYQPQHF. CDR3 DNA sequence: TGTGCCAGTACATCCGACCGGGACAGGTATCAGCCCCAGCATTTT. The chain uses TRBV19 and TRBJ1-5, with 8 bases fitting TRBD1. The V and J ends lost 7 bases and 5 bases, in that order; junction bases with no gene match: 10. The CDR3 length is 15 residues. Germline V gene data show CDR1 as LNHDA and CDR2 as SQIVND (reference sequence). The variable domain in full, with the rest retrieved from reference TRBV19 and TRBJ1-5, is DGGITQSPKYLFRKEGQNVTLSCEQNLNHDAMYWYRQDPGQGLRLIYYSQIVNDFQKGDIAEGYSVSREKKESFPLTVTSAQKNPTAFYLCASTSDRDRYQPQHFGDGTRLSIL.

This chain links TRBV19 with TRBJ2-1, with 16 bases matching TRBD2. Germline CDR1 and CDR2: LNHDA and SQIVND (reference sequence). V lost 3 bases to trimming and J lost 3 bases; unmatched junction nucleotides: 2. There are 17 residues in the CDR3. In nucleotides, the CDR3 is TGTGCCAGTAGTATGGGACTAGCGGGAGGGCTCTACAATGAGCAGTTCTTC. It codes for CASSMGLAGGLYNEQFF.

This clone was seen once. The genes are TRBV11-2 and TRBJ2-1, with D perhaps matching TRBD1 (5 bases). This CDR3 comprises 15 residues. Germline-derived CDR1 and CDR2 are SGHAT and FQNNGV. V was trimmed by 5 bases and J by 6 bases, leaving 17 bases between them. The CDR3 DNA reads TGTGCCAGCAGCCAGGCCCTAGGGGCGCCCAATGAGCAGTTCTTC. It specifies CASSQALGAPNEQFF.

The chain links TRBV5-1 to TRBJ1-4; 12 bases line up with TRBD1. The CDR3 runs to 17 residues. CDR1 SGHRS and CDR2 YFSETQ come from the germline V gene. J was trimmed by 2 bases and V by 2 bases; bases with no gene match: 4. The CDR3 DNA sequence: TGCGCCAGCAGCTTAGGGACAGGGGGCGTTACTAATGAAAAACTGTTTTTT. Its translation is CASSLGTGGVTNEKLFF.

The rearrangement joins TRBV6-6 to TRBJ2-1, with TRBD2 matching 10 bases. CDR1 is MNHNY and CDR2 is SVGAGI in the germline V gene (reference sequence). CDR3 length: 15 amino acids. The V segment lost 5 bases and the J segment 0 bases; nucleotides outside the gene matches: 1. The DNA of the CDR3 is TGTGCCAGCAGTCCTAGCGGGGGCTCCTACAATGAGCAGTTCTTC. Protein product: CASSPSGGSYNEQFF.

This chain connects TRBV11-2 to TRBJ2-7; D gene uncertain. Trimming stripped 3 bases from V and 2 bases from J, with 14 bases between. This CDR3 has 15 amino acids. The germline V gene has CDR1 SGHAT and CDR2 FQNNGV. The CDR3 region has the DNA TGTGCCAGCAGCTTTGTGACATCTCCTACCTACGAGCAGTACTTC. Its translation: CASSFVTSPTYEQYF.

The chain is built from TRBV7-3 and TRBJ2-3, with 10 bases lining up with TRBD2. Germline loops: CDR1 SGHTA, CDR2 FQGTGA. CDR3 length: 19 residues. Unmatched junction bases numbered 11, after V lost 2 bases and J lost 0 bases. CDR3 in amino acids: CASSLSFWGLALSTDTQYF. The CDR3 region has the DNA TGTGCCAGCAGCTTATCGTTTTGGGGACTAGCGCTTAGCACAGATACGCAGTATTTT.

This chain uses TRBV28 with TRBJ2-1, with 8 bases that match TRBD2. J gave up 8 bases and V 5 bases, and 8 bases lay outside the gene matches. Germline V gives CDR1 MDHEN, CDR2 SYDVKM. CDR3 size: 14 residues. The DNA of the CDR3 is TGTGCCAGCAGTCTGAGCGGGAGAACAGATGAGCAGTTCTTC. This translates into CASSLSGRTDEQFF.

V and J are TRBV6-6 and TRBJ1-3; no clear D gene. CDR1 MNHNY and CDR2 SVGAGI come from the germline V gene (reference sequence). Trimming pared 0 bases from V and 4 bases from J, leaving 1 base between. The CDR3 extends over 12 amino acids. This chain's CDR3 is CASSYSGNTIYF. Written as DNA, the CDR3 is TGTGCCAGCAGTTACTCCGGAAACACCATATATTTT.

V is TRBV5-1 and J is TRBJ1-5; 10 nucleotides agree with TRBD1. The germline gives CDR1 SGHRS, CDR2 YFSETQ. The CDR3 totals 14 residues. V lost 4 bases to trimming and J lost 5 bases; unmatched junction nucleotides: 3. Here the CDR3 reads CASSPGTGDQPQHF. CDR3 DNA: TGCGCCAGCAGCCCGGGGACAGGGGATCAGCCCCAGCATTTT.

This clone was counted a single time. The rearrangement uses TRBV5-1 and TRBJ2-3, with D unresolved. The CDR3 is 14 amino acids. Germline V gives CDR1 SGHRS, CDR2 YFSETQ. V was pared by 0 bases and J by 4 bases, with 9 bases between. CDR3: CASSLASRADTQYF. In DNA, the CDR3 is TGCGCCAGCAGCTTGGCCTCGCGCGCAGATACGCAGTATTTT.

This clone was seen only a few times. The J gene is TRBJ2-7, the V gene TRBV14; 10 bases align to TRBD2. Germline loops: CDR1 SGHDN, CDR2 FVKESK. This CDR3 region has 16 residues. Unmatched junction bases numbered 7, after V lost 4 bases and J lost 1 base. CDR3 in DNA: TGTGCCAGCAGCCGCGTAGCTAGCGGGAGTTCCTACGAGCAGTACTTC. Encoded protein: CASSRVASGSSYEQYF.

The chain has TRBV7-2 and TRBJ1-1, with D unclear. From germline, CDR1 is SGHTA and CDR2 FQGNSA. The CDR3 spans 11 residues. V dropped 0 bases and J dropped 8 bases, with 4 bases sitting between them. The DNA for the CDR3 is TGTGCCAGCAGCTTAGCCAGAGAAGCTTTCTTT. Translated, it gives CASSLAREAFF.

This CDR3 reads CAWSEGDYTDTQYF. For the CDR3, the DNA is TGTGCCTGGTCTGAGGGAGACTACACAGATACGCAGTATTTT. This sequence joins TRBV30 and TRBJ2-3; TRBD2 is a possible D gene (5 bases). The CDR3 covers 14 residues. The V end was cut by 5 bases, the J end by 2 bases, with 14 bases between. The germline V gene has CDR1 GTSNPN and CDR2 SVGIG (reference sequence).

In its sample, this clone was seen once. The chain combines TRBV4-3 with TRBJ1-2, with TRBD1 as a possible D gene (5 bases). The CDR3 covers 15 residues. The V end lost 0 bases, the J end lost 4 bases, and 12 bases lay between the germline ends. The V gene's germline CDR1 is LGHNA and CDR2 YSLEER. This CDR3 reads CASSQESGPLYGYTF. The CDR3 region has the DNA TGCGCCAGCAGCCAAGAATCAGGGCCTCTCTATGGCTACACCTTC.

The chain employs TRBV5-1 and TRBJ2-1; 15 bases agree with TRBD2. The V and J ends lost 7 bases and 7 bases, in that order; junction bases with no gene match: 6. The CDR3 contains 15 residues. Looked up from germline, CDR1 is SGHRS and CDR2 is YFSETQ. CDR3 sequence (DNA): TGCGCCAGCTCCAGGACTAGCGGGAGGGAAAATGAGCAGTTCTTC. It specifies CASSRTSGRENEQFF.

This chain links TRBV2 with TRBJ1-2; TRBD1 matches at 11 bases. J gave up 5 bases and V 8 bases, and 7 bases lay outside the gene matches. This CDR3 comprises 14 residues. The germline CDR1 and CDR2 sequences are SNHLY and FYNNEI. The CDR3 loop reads CASFGQGARYGYTF. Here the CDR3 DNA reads TGTGCCAGCTTCGGACAGGGGGCACGTTATGGCTACACCTTC. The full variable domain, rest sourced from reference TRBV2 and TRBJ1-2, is EPEVTQTPSHQVTQMGQEVILRCVPISNHLYFYWYRQILGQKVEFLVSFYNNEISEKSEIFDDQFSVERPDGSNFTLKIRSTKLEDSAMYFCASFGQGARYGYTFGSGTRLTVV.

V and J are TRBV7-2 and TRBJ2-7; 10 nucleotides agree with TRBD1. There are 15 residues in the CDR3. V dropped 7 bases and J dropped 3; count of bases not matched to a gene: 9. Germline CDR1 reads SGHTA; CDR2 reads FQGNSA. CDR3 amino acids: CASTAPGQGVYEQYF. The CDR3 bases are TGTGCCAGCACCGCCCCCGGACAGGGGGTCTACGAGCAGTACTTC.

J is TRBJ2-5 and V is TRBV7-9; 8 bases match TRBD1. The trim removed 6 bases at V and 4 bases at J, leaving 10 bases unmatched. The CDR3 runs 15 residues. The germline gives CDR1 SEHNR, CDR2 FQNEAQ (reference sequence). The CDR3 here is CASSPMGQVLETQYF. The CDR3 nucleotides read TGTGCCAGCAGTCCGATGGGACAGGTGTTAGAGACCCAGTACTTC.

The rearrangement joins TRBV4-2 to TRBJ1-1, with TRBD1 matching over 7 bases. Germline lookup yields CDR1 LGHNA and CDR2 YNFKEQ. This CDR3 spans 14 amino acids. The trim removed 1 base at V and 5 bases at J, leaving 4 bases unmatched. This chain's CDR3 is CASSQVRQGTEAFF. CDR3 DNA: TGTGCCAGCAGCCAAGTCCGACAGGGTACTGAAGCTTTCTTT.

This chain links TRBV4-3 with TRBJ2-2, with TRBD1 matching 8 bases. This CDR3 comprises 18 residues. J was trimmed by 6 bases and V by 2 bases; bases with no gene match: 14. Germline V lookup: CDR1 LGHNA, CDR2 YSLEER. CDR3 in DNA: TGCGCCAGCAGCCAAATGCCTATGCAGGGGGCTCGGGCCGGGGAGCTGTTTTTT. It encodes CASSQMPMQGARAGELFF.

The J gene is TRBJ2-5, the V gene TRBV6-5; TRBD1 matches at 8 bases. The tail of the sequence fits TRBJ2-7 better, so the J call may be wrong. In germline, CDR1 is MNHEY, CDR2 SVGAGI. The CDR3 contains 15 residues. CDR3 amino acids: CASSKGTGDTYEQYF. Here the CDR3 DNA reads TGTGCCAGCAGCAAAGGGACAGGCGACACCTACGAGCAGTACTTC.

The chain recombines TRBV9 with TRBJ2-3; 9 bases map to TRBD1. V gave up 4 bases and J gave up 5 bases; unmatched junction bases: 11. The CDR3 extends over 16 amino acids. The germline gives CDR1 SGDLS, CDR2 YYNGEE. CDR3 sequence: CASSPVGTGSGDTQYF. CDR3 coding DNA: TGTGCCAGCAGCCCAGTCGGGACAGGGTCAGGAGATACGCAGTATTTT. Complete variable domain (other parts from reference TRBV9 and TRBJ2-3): DSGVTQTPKHLITATGQRVTLRCSPRSGDLSVYWYQQSLDQGLQFLIQYYNGEERAKGNILERFSAQQFPDLHSELNLSSLELGDSALYFCASSPVGTGSGDTQYFGPGTRLTVL.

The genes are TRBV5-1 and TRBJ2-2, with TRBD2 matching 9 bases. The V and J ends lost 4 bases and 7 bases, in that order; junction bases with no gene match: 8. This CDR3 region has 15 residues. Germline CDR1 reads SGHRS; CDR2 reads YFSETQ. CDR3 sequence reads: CASSQNSGSGGELFF. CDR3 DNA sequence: TGCGCCAGCAGCCAGAATAGCGGGAGTGGCGGGGAGCTGTTTTTT.

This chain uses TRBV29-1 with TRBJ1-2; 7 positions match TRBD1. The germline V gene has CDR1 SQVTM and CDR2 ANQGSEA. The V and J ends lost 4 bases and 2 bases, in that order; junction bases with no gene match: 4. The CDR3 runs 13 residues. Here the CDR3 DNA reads TGCAGCGTTGGCCCGACAGGGAACTATGGCTACACCTTC. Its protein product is CSVGPTGNYGYTF.

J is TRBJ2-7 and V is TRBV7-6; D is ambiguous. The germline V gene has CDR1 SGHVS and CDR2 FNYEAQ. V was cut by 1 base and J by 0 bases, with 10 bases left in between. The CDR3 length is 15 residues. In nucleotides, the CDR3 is TGTGCCAGCAGCTTAGAAGTCTCAAGCTCCTACGAGCAGTACTTC. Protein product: CASSLEVSSSYEQYF.